This T cell receptor beta chain originates from a study of blood T cells in healthy people across ages. Regarding the study as a whole: Diversity estimates from one million T cells were considered underestimates.

CDR1 is SQVTM, CDR2 ANQGSEA, per germline. The CDR3 totals 14 residues. V lost 4 bases, J lost 5 bases, and 14 bases lay in between. Next came a second PCR, run for about 7 to 12 cycles, which used a sample-barcoded 5' primer along with a J-beta primer mix. TCRdb reprocessed the 5' RACE reads with MiXCR, giving one entry per CDR3 protein. The sample carries about 1 million distinct CDR3 sequences, around 27% recorded once. Every donor provided 9.5 to 10 milliliters of peripheral blood. Per-sample yields of isolated PBMCs were at least 6 million. This clonotype was observed a few times. Its matching antigen is unknown. The same data also contributed to another study, on T cells of mothers and their children. That source reports: Regardless of relatedness, pairs show thymic selection shaping TCR recombination output in a similar manner.

The sequenced sample was blood. This sequence originates from a girl aged 2-15 years in good health. The V gene is TRBV29-1, the J gene TRBJ2-2; D remains unclear. In DNA form, the CDR3 reads TGCAGCGTTGGGGTTGATCGAACGACCGGGGAGCTGTTTTTT. Amino acid sequence: CSVGVDRTTGELFF.